Below, 8 T cell receptor beta chains from the same sample are listed, as sequenced in a study of T-cell reconstitution after alpha-beta-depleted transplantation in children. As it was prepared, the TCRbeta library received unique molecular identifiers. TCRdb ran MiXCR on the PCR reads and lists one entry per CDR3 protein. In the table there are some 840,000 distinct CDR3 sequences, less than 20% of which are singletons. Sequencing used PBMCs, mostly from graft donor cells, obtained 360 days after TCRalphabeta/CD19-depleted stem cell transplant. All receptors derive from a male patient under 18 who had a stem cell transplant for acute lymphoblastic leukemia, so the T cells may come from the graft donor.

This clonotype was seen more than once but under ten times. The chain is built from TRBV3-1 and TRBJ2-7, with TRBD2 matching 9 bases. From germline, CDR1 is LGHDT and CDR2 YNNKEL (reference sequence). CDR3 length: 15 amino acids. J gave up 7 bases and V 0 bases, and 7 bases lay outside the gene matches. This chain's CDR3 is CASSQDRGLAQEQYF. CDR3 in DNA: TGTGCCAGCAGCCAAGATCGTGGACTAGCGCAAGAGCAGTACTTC.

The J gene is TRBJ2-1, the V gene TRBV7-2, with 10 nucleotides matching TRBD2. Trimming removed 0 bases from V and 0 bases from J; junction bases left unmatched: 8. CDR1 and CDR2 from the germline V gene are SGHTA and FQGNSA. The CDR3 contains 19 residues. The CDR3 DNA follows: TGTGCCAGCAGCTTAGCGGTTGGACTAGCGGTTTTCTCCTACAATGAGCAGTTCTTC. Translating it yields CASSLAVGLAVFSYNEQFF. Full variable domain (missing parts from reference TRBV7-2 and TRBJ2-1): GAGVSQSPSNKVTEKGKDVELRCDPISGHTALYWYRQSLGQGLEFLIYFQGNSAPDKSGLPSDRFSAERTGGSVSTLTIQRTQQEDSAVYLCASSLAVGLAVFSYNEQFFGPGTRLTVL.

Only a few counts were recorded for this clonotype. V and J are TRBV5-4 and TRBJ2-7; 7 nucleotides agree with TRBD2. The V gene's germline CDR1 is SGHNT and CDR2 YYREEE (reference sequence). The CDR3 is 17 residues long. V trimming: 5 bases; J trimming: 0 bases; junction bases outside the gene matches: 14. The CDR3, as DNA: TGTGCCAGCAGTCGCGGAGTAGGAAGCGGGGACTCCTACGAGCAGTACTTC. It yields the protein CASSRGVGSGDSYEQYF.

The rearrangement links TRBV4-1 to TRBJ2-5, with D perhaps being TRBD1 or TRBD2 (5 bases each). The CDR3 spans 13 residues. Trimming removed 1 base from V and 5 bases from J, with 8 bases in between. Germline V gene data show CDR1 as MGHRA and CDR2 as YSYEKL. The CDR3 DNA sequence: TGCGCCAGCAGCCAAGTTTGGGGGGAGACCCAGTACTTC. Translated: CASSQVWGETQYF.

This clonotype was seen a handful of times. V is TRBV5-6 and J is TRBJ1-1, with TRBD1 identical over 8 bases. The CDR3 sequence is 15 residues long. Germline trimming cut 5 bases from V and 1 base from J; bases unmatched to any gene: 7. Germline V lookup: CDR1 SGHDT, CDR2 YYEEEE. CDR3 in amino acids: CASSSRTGGNTEAFF. CDR3 DNA sequence: TGTGCCAGCAGTTCCCGAACAGGGGGGAACACTGAAGCTTTCTTT.

This clonotype was counted a few times. The chain is built from TRBV5-6 and TRBJ2-5, with D perhaps matching TRBD1 or TRBD2 (6 bases each). Trimming pared 3 bases from V and 1 base from J, leaving 16 bases between. Per germline, CDR1 SGHDT and CDR2 YYEEEE. This CDR3 contains 16 residues. CDR3 region: CASSWGAGWGQETQYF. CDR3 DNA sequence: TGTGCCAGCAGCTGGGGGGCGGGGTGGGGCCAAGAGACCCAGTACTTC.

The CDR3 DNA reads as TGTGCCACCAGCAGTGGCGGGGTCCTCACAGATACGCAGTATTTT. The encoded protein is CATSSGGVLTDTQYF. V gene TRBV15 combines with J gene TRBJ2-3; D possibly corresponds to TRBD2 (6 bases). Germline lookup yields CDR1 LNHNV and CDR2 YYDKDF (reference sequence). V lost 3 bases and J lost 2, with 12 bases in between. The CDR3 runs 15 residues.

This clonotype was counted only a few times. The gene calls are TRBV12-3 or TRBV12-4 and TRBJ2-3, with D maybe TRBD1 (6 bases). V lost 2 bases and J 5 bases, leaving 11 bases between the germline ends. This CDR3 is built from 14 residues. CDR3 in amino acids: CASSLTGYEDTQYF. In DNA, the CDR3 is TGTGCCAGCAGTTTAACAGGGTACGAAGATACGCAGTATTTT.